This T cell receptor beta chain stems from a study of tissue T cells after allogeneic stem cell transplantation. Study outcomes and limitations: Blood and spleen captured only part of the tissue TCR repertoire.

In this sample, this clone turned up a few times. Its cognate antigen is unknown. Mouse germline and gene names are used. The CDR3 end lies 1 residue beyond the end of the read and is filled in from the germline J gene. The CDR3 consists of 14 residues. The germline CDR1 and CDR2 sequences are KGHTA and FQNQQP. Measured with immunoSEQ multiplex PCR; TCRdb has only the in-frame clones, and not every one. The table has roughly 6,600 clones, just under 50% seen once. The time point denotes: mouse harvest day 7 after allogeneic transplant. Tail vein injection delivered 10^7 T-cell-depleted bone marrow cells and 10^6 splenic CD5+ T cells.

Material for sequencing was lymph node tissue. The TCR comes from a female BALB/c mouse given C57BL/6 T cells with graft-versus-host disease after an allogeneic hematopoietic cell transplant. This sequence joins TRBV23 and TRBJ1-5. CDR3 DNA (partial): TGCTCCAGCAGTCAATCGGAACATAACCAGGCTCCGCTT. Amino acid sequence: CSSSQSEHNQAPL. The CDR3, in full, reads CSSSQSEHNQAPLF.